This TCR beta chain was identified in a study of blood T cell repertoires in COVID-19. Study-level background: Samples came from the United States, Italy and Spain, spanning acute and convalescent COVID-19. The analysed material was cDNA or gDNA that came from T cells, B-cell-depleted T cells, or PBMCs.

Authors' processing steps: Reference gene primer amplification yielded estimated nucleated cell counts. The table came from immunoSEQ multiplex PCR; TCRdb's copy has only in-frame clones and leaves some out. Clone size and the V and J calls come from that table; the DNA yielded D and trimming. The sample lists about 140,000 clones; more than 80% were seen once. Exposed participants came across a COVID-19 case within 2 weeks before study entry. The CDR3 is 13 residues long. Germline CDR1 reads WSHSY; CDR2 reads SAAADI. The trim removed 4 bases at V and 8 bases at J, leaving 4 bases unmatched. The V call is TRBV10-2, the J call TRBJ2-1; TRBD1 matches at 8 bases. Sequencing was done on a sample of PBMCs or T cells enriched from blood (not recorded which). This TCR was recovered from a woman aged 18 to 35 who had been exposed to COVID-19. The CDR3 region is CASSGQGAYEQFF. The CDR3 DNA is TGCGCCAGCAGTGGGCAGGGGGCCTATGAGCAGTTCTTC.